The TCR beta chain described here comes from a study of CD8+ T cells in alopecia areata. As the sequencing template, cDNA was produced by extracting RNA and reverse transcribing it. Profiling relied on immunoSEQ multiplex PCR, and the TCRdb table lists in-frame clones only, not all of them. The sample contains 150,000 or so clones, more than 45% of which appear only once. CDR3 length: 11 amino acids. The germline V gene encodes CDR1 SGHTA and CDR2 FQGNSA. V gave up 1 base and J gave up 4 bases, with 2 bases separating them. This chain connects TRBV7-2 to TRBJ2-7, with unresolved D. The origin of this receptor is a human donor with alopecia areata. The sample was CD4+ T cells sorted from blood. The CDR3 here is CASSLVYEQYF. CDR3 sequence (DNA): TGTGCCAGCAGCTTAGTGTACGAGCAGTACTTC.